This is a list of T cell receptor beta chains from one sample in a study of cytomegalovirus exposure and HLA in healthy donors. Method: immunoSEQ multiplex PCR; TCRdb's copy keeps in-frame clones and lacks some. The sample has some 90,000 clones; around nine tenths are singletons. Sequencing input: PBMCs. The receptor set was obtained from a woman aged 30 to 39 in good health and CMV-seronegative. Each CDR3 is given with its conserved first and last residue. D genes are given only for firm matches. Not every row has a clone size; where given, it reads once, few, many or a size class.

-	-	TRBV6-6	TRBJ2-1	CASSYSGAEQFF	TGTGCCAGCAGTTACTCAGGGGCCGAGCAGTTCTTC
-	-	TRBV7-9	TRBJ1-4	CASSPLRGRANEKLFF	TGTGCCAGCAGCCCGCTCAGGGGCCGGGCTAATGAAAAACTGTTTTTT
TRBD1	-	TRBV7-6	TRBJ2-6	CASSYRGDRVGSNVLTF	TGTGCCAGCAGCTACCGGGGGGACAGGGTTGGGTCCAACGTCCTGACTTTC
TRBD1	once	TRBV18	TRBJ1-4	CASSRDRGKLFF	TGTGCCAGCTCTCGGGACAGGGGGAAACTGTTTTTT
-	-	TRBV5-6	TRBJ2-5	CASSSLGRAQETQYF	TGTGCCAGCAGCTCCCTGGGCAGGGCCCAAGAGACCCAGTACTTC
TRBD1	-	TRBV28	TRBJ1-3	CASSGPDRAGNTIYF	TGTGCCAGCAGTGGACCCGACAGGGCAGGAAACACCATATATTTT
TRBD1	-	TRBV9	TRBJ1-6	CASSQIRDRVSPLHF	TGTGCCAGCAGCCAGATACGGGACAGAGTTTCACCCCTCCACTTT
TRBD1	-	TRBV5-1	TRBJ1-3	CASSLLTGGRNTIYF	TGCGCCAGCAGCTTACTTACAGGGGGGAGAAACACCATATATTTT
-	few	TRBV2	TRBJ1-5	CASRARQGLNSNQPQHF	TGTGCCAGCAGAGCAAGGCAGGGGTTAAACAGCAATCAGCCCCAGCATTTT
TRBD1	-	TRBV6-4	TRBJ1-2	CASSDETDRAVLYGYTF	TGTGCCAGCAGTGACGAAACGGACAGGGCTGTACTATATGGCTACACCTTC
-	-	TRBV7-3	TRBJ1-2	CASSRNPGDGYTF	TGTGCCAGCAGCAGGAATCCAGGGGATGGCTACACCTTC
-	-	TRBV19	TRBJ1-1	CASSQPGGTEAFF	TGTGCCAGTAGCCAACCCGGGGGTACTGAAGCTTTCTTT
TRBD1	-	TRBV29-1	TRBJ1-2	CSAGTDYGYTF	TGCAGCGCTGGGACAGACTATGGCTACACCTTC
TRBD1	-	TRBV29-1	TRBJ2-1	CSVDWDRYNEQFF	TGCAGCGTAGATTGGGACAGGTACAATGAGCAGTTCTTC
-	-	TRBV4-1	TRBJ2-7	CASSQEQIIYEQYF	TGCGCCAGCAGCCAAGAACAGATAATTTACGAGCAGTACTTC
-	-	TRBV5-1	TRBJ2-5	CASSLQYRAQETQYF	TGCGCCAGCAGCTTACAATACAGGGCCCAAGAGACCCAGTACTTC
-	-	TRBV10-3	TRBJ1-4	CAIRNRVDEKLFF	TGTGCCATCAGAAACAGGGTGGATGAAAAACTGTTTTTT
TRBD1	-	TRBV5-1	TRBJ2-5	CASSHPWDRLKETQYF	TGCGCCAGCAGCCATCCGTGGGACAGGCTAAAAGAGACCCAGTACTTC
-	-	TRBV6-1	TRBJ1-1	CASSTHRERDTEAFF	TGTGCCAGCAGTACACACAGGGAGAGGGACACTGAAGCTTTCTTT